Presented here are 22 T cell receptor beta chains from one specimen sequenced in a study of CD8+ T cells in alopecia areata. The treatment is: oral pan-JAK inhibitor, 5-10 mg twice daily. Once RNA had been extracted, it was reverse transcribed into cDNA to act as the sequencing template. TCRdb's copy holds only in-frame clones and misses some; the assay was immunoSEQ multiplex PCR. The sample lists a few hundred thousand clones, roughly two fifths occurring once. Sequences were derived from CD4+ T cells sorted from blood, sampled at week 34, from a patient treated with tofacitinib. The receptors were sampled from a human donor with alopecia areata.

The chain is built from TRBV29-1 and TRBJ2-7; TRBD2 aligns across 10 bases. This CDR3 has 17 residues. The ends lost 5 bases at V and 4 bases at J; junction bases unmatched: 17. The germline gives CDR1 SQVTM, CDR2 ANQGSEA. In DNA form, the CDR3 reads TGCAGCGTTACGCAGCTAGCGGGAGCCCAGTCTGGGTACGAGCAGTACTTC. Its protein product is CSVTQLAGAQSGYEQYF.

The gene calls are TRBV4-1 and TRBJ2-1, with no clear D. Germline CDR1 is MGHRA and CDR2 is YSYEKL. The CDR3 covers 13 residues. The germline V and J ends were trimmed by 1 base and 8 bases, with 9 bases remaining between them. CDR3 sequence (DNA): TGCGCCAGCAGCCAAGTAGAGGTAGATGAGCAGTTCTTC. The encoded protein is CASSQVEVDEQFF.

CDR3 sequence (DNA): TGTGCCAGCAACTCGCGCACCTCCCTTGAAGCTTTCTTT. This gives the protein CASNSRTSLEAFF. The chain recombines TRBV6-1 with TRBJ1-1; no firm D call. Trimming shortened V by 7 bases and J by 7 bases, and 16 bases separated the two germline ends. This CDR3 has 13 amino acids. Germline V gene sequence: CDR1 MNHNS, CDR2 SASEGT.

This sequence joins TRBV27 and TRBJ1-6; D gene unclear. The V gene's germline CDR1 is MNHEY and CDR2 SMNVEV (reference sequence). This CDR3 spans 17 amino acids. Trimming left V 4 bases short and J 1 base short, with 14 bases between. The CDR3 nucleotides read TGTGCCAGCAGTTGGAACGTGAGGGCTTCCTATAATTCACCCCTCCACTTT. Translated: CASSWNVRASYNSPLHF.

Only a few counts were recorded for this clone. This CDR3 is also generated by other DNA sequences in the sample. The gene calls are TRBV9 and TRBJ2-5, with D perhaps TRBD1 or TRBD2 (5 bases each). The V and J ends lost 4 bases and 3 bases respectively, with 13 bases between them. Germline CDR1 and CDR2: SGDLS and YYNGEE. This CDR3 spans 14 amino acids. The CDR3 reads CASSPGTVKETQYF. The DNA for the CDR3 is TGTGCCAGCAGCCCCGGGACGGTGAAAGAGACCCAGTACTTC.

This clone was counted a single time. In nucleotides, the CDR3 is TGTGCCAGCAGCCGATACGGTACTGAAGCTTTCTTT. This sequence encodes CASSRYGTEAFF. This chain uses TRBV14 with TRBJ1-1; D not certain. Germline CDR1 is SGHDN and CDR2 is FVKESK. Trimming shortened V by 4 bases and J by 5 bases, and 8 bases separated the two germline ends. This CDR3 comprises 12 residues.

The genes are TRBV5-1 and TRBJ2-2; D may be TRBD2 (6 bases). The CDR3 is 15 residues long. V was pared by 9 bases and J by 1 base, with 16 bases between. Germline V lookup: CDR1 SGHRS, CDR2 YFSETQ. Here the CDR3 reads CATHTGDLNTGELFF. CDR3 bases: TGCGCCACACATACCGGGGACTTGAACACCGGGGAGCTGTTTTTT.

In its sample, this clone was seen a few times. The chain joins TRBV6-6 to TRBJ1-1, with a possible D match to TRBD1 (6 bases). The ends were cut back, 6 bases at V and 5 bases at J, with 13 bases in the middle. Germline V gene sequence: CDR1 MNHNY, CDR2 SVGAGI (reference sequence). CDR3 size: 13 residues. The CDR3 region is CASSQGRGTEAFF. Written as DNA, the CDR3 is TGTGCCAGCAGCCAGGGGAGGGGGACTGAAGCTTTCTTT.

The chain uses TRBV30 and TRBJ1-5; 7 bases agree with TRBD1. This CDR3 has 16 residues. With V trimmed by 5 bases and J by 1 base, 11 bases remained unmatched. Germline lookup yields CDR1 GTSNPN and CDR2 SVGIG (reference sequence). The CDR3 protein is CAWSGQVPRSNQPQHF. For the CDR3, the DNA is TGTGCCTGGTCCGGACAGGTCCCTAGAAGCAATCAGCCCCAGCATTTT. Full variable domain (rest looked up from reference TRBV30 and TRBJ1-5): SQTIHQWPATLVQPVGSPLSLECTVEGTSNPNLYWYRQAAGRGLQLLFYSVGIGQISSEVPQNLSASRPQDRQFILSSKKLLLSDSGFYLCAWSGQVPRSNQPQHFGDGTRLSIL.

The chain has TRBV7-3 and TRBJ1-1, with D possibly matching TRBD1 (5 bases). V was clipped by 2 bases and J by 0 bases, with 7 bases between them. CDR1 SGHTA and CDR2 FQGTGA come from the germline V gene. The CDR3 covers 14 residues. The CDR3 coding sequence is TGTGCCAGCAGCTTAGGGGGAGTGAACACTGAAGCTTTCTTT. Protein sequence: CASSLGGVNTEAFF.

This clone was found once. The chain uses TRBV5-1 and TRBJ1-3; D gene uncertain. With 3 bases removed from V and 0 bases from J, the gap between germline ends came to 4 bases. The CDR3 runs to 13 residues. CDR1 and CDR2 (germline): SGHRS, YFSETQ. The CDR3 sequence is CASSWGSGNTIYF. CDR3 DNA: TGCGCCAGCAGCTGGGGCTCTGGAAACACCATATATTTT.

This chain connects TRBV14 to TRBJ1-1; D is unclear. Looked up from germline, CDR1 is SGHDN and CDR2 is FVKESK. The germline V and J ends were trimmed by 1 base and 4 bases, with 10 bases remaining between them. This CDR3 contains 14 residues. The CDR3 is CASSQVTGSTEAFF. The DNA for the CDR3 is TGTGCCAGCAGCCAAGTCACGGGGAGCACTGAAGCTTTCTTT.

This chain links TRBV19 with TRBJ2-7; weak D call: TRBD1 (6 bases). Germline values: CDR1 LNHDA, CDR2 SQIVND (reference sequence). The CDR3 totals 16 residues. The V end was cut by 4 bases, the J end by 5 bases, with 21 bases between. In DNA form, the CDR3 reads TGTGCCAGTAGTAGGGGCGGTGGCAGGGGACGGGACGAGCAGTACTTC. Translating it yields CASSRGGGRGRDEQYF.

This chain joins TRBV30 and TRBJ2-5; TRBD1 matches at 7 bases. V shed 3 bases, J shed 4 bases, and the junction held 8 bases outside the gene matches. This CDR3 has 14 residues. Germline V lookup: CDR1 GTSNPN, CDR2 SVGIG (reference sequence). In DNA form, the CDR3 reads TGTGCCTGGAGCGGGACAGCTATGGGAGAGACCCAGTACTTC. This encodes CAWSGTAMGETQYF. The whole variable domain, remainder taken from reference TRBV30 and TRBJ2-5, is SQTIHQWPATLVQPVGSPLSLECTVEGTSNPNLYWYRQAAGRGLQLLFYSVGIGQISSEVPQNLSASRPQDRQFILSSKKLLLSDSGFYLCAWSGTAMGETQYFGPGTRLLVL.

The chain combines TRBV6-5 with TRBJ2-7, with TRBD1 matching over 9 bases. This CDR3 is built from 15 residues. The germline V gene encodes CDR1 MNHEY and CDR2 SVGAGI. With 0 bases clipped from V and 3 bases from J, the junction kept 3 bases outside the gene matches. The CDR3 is CASSYSGTGLYEQYF. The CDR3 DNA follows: TGTGCCAGCAGTTACTCGGGGACAGGGCTCTACGAGCAGTACTTC.

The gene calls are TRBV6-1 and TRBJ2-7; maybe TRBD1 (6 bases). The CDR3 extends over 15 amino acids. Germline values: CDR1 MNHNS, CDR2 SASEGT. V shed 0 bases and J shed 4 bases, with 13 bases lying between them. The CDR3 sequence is CASSEAYRVEYEQYF. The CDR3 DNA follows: TGTGCCAGCAGTGAAGCGTACAGGGTAGAGTACGAGCAGTACTTC.

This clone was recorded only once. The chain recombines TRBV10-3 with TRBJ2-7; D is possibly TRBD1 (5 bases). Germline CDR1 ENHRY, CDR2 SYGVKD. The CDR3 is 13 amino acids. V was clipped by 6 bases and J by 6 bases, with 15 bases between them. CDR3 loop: CAIRGQSHSEQYF. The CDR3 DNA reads TGTGCCATCAGGGGGCAGAGTCACAGCGAGCAGTACTTC.

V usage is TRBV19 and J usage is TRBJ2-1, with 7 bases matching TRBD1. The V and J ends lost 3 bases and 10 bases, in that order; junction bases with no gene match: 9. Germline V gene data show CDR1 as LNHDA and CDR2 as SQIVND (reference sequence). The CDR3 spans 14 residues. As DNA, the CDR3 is TGTGCCAGTAGTATTAACGGACAGGCCCCGGAGCAGTTCTTC. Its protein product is CASSINGQAPEQFF.

CDR3 DNA sequence: TGTGCCAGCAGTTATGGCGGGGGAACCAACTATGGCTACACCTTC. It yields the protein CASSYGGGTNYGYTF. This chain links TRBV28 with TRBJ1-2, with D possibly TRBD1 on 5 matching bases. Germline V gene data show CDR1 as MDHEN and CDR2 as SYDVKM. CDR3 length equals 15 residues. The V end lost 4 bases, the J end lost 2 bases, and 14 bases lay between the germline ends.

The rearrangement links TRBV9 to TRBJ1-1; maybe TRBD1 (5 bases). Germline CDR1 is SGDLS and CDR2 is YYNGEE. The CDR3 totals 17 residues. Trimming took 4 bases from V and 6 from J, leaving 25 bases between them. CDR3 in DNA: TGTGCCAGCAGCTCGAGATCATACGGGGGGAGCAGAGCTGAAGCTTTCTTT. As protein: CASSSRSYGGSRAEAFF.

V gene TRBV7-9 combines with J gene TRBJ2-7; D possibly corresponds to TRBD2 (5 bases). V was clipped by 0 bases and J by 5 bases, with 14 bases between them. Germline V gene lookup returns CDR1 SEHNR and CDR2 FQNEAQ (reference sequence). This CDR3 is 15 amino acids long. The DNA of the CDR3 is TGTGCCAGCAGCTTAGCTGGGAGATTAACGCACGAGCAGTACTTC. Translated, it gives CASSLAGRLTHEQYF.

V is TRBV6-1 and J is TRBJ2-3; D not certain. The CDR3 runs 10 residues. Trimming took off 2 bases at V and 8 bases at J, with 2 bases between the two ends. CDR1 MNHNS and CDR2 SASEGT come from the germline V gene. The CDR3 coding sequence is TGTGCCAGCAGTGAACGTACGCAGTATTTT. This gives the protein CASSERTQYF.